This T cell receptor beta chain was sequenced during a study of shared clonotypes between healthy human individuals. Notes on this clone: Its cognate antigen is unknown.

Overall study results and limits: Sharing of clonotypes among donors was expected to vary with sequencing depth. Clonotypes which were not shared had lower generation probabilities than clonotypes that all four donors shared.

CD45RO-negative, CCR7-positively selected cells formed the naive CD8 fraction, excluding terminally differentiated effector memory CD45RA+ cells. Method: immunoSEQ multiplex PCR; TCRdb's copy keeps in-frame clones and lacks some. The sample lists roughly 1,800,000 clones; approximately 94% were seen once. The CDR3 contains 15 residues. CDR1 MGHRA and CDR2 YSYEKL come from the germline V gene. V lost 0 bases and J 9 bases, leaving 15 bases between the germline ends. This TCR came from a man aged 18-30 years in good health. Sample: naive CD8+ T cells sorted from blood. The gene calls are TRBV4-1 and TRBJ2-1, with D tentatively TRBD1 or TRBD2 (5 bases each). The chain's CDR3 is CASSQDNTFGGEQFF. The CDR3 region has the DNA TGCGCCAGCAGCCAAGATAACACCTTTGGGGGTGAGCAGTTCTTC.